Listed below are T cell receptor beta chains from one sample, sequenced in a study of T cells in Graves' hyperthyroidism and ophthalmopathy. TCRdb processed the multiplex PCR reads anew with MiXCR; each CDR3 protein has one entry. In the table there are 150,000 or so distinct CDR3 sequences, approximately 24% of which are singletons. Sequenced sample: blood. These TCRs come from a woman in her forties or fifties with Graves' hyperthyroidism that later progressed to Graves' ophthalmopathy. The CDR3 runs from the conserved cysteine through the conserved F or W. Fields, in order: CDR3 protein, CDR3 DNA, J gene, clone size, D gene, V gene. A D gene is named only where the DNA matches it firmly. Clone sizes are given selectively: once, few, many, or a class where the clone is expanded.

CASSYLSVGQDTQYF	TGTGCCAGCAGTTACCTCAGCGTCGGGCAGGATACGCAGTATTTT	TRBJ2-3	-	-	TRBV6-2/TRBV6-3
CASSISATVGEQFF	TGTGCCAGTAGTATAAGCGCTACGGTCGGTGAGCAGTTCTTC	TRBJ2-1	few	-	TRBV19
CASSDRTGQNTEAFF	TGTGCCAGCAGTGACCGGACAGGGCAGAACACTGAAGCTTTCTTT	TRBJ1-1	many	TRBD1	TRBV6-1
CASTIILGRTNNEQFF	TGTGCCAGCACTATTATTCTCGGGAGGACAAACAATGAGCAGTTCTTC	TRBJ2-1	many	TRBD2	TRBV6-1
CAWRLGGRFTSGRTNEQFF	TGTGCCTGGAGGCTTGGGGGGCGTTTTACTAGCGGGAGGACCAATGAGCAGTTCTTC	TRBJ2-1	many	TRBD2	TRBV30
CASSSTTIDSYEKLFF	TGTGCCAGCAGTTCGACAACAATAGACAGCTATGAAAAACTGTTTTTT	TRBJ1-4	-	-	TRBV27
CASSLETSVLGTDTQYF	TGCGCCAGCAGCTTGGAGACTAGCGTGTTAGGGACAGATACGCAGTATTTT	TRBJ2-3	many	TRBD2	TRBV5-1
CASSQVTGGNEQFF	TGTGCCAGCAGCCAAGTCACAGGGGGCAATGAGCAGTTCTTC	TRBJ2-1	-	TRBD1	TRBV3-1
CSALDRGGRTGELFF	TGCAGCGCCCTCGACAGGGGAGGACGGACCGGGGAGCTGTTTTTT	TRBJ2-2	-	TRBD1	TRBV29-1
CASNPGQGAGSSPLHF	TGTGCCAGCAACCCGGGACAGGGGGCCGGGAGTTCACCCCTCCACTTT	TRBJ1-6	-	TRBD1	TRBV9
CASSPGTGLNTF	TGTGCCAGCAGTCCCGGGACAGGGTTGAACACCTTC	TRBJ1-2	few	TRBD1	TRBV6-1
CASSQATSGGHYNEQFF	TGTGCCAGCAGCCAAGCGACTAGCGGGGGACACTACAATGAGCAGTTCTTC	TRBJ2-1	-	TRBD2	TRBV4-2
CASRPHRGNEQFF	TGTGCCAGCCGACCCCACAGGGGGAATGAGCAGTTCTTC	TRBJ2-1	many	TRBD1	TRBV6-2/TRBV6-3
CASSQPGLAGGYEQYF	TGTGCCAGCAGCCAACCAGGACTAGCGGGAGGCTACGAGCAGTACTTC	TRBJ2-7	many	TRBD2	TRBV3-1
CASSLEGYQPQHF	TGTGCCAGCAGTCTCGAGGGGTATCAGCCCCAGCATTTT	TRBJ1-5	many	-	TRBV12-3/TRBV12-4
CSAIPGTSGYQETQYF	TGCAGTGCTATCCCCGGGACTAGCGGCTATCAAGAGACCCAGTACTTC	TRBJ2-5	-	TRBD2	TRBV20-1
CASSLDRAGGNSPLHF	TGTGCCAGCTCACTCGACAGGGCAGGTGGTAATTCACCCCTCCACTTT	TRBJ1-6	-	TRBD1	TRBV18
CASSHSGTDGYTF	TGTGCCAGCAGCCACTCCGGGACCGATGGCTACACCTTC	TRBJ1-2	-	-	TRBV3-1
CASSRDLAGLETQYF	TGTGCCAGCAGCCGCGACCTAGCGGGATTGGAGACCCAGTACTTC	TRBJ2-5	many	TRBD2	TRBV7-9
CASKSLAGRTSNEQFF	TGTGCCAGTAAGTCCCTAGCGGGCCGGACGAGCAATGAGCAGTTCTTC	TRBJ2-1	few	TRBD2	TRBV19
CASRAPGTVNTEAFF	TGTGCCAGCAGAGCCCCCGGGACAGTGAACACTGAAGCTTTCTTT	TRBJ1-1	few	TRBD1	TRBV6-1
CAAQGKGRTEAFF	TGTGCCGCCCAAGGGAAGGGGCGCACTGAAGCTTTCTTT	TRBJ1-1	-	-	TRBV19
CASSDNRDRLYEQYF	TGTGCCAGCAGTGATAACCGGGACCGTCTCTACGAGCAGTACTTC	TRBJ2-7	many	-	TRBV2
CASSGDSGTEAYEQYF	TGTGCCAGCAGCGGTGACAGCGGGACAGAAGCCTACGAGCAGTACTTC	TRBJ2-7	few	-	TRBV9
CASKNANTGELFF	TGTGCCAGCAAAAACGCGAACACCGGGGAGCTGTTTTTT	TRBJ2-2	-	-	TRBV4-2
CASSEDRRSTGELFF	TGTGCCAGCAGTGAGGACAGAAGGTCCACCGGGGAGCTGTTTTTT	TRBJ2-2	-	-	TRBV27
CSARGTGDNEQFF	TGCAGTGCTAGAGGTACAGGGGACAATGAGCAGTTCTTC	TRBJ2-1	-	TRBD1	TRBV20-1
CASTPYWNEQFF	TGTGCCAGCACCCCATATTGGAATGAGCAGTTCTTC	TRBJ2-1	many	-	TRBV11-2
CASSTRDTLIPEAFF	TGTGCCAGTAGTACGAGGGATACGCTAATCCCTGAAGCTTTCTTT	TRBJ1-1	-	-	TRBV19
CASSLLAGANTGELFF	TGTGCCAGCAGCCTCCTAGCGGGGGCGAACACCGGGGAGCTGTTTTTT	TRBJ2-2	many	TRBD2	TRBV11-2
CASSVKSGDYGYTF	TGTGCCAGCAGTGTAAAGTCAGGGGACTATGGCTACACCTTC	TRBJ1-2	many	-	TRBV6-1
CSARWDLNTGELFF	TGCAGTGCTAGGTGGGACCTTAACACCGGGGAGCTGTTTTTT	TRBJ2-2	-	-	TRBV20-1
CASSRAIKNIQYF	TGTGCCAGCAGCCGGGCGATCAAAAACATTCAGTACTTC	TRBJ2-4	many	-	TRBV3-1
CSARDHDRGRLTGELFF	TGCAGTGCTAGAGACCACGACAGGGGGCGCCTCACCGGGGAGCTGTTTTTT	TRBJ2-2	-	TRBD1	TRBV20-1
CASSFKTSAFIQGSYNEQFF	TGTGCCAGCAGTTTTAAGACTAGCGCATTCATTCAGGGCTCCTACAATGAGCAGTTCTTC	TRBJ2-1	many	TRBD2	TRBV12-3/TRBV12-4
CASSKGGNTEAFF	TGTGCCAGCAGTAAGGGGGGGAACACTGAAGCTTTCTTT	TRBJ1-1	-	-	TRBV25-1
CASSFNSGRNKETQYF	TGTGCCAGCAGTTTTAATAGCGGGAGGAATAAAGAGACCCAGTACTTC	TRBJ2-5	-	TRBD2	TRBV12-3/TRBV12-4
CASSLTTLSNEQFF	TGTGCCAGCAGCTTAACAACGCTTTCGAATGAGCAGTTCTTC	TRBJ2-1	many	-	TRBV7-2
CASSAGLSEYF	TGTGCCAGCAGTGCCGGACTGTCTGAGTACTTC	TRBJ2-5	-	-	TRBV6-1
CASSLKTSGSNEQFF	TGCGCCAGCAGCTTGAAAACTAGCGGGAGTAATGAGCAGTTCTTC	TRBJ2-1	-	TRBD2	TRBV5-1
CSASPAAGRGTEAFF	TGCAGTGCTAGCCCGGCGGCAGGGAGGGGCACTGAAGCTTTCTTT	TRBJ1-1	many	-	TRBV20-1
CASSQGWGAAEAFF	TGTGCCAGCAGCCAAGGCTGGGGGGCGGCTGAAGCTTTCTTT	TRBJ1-1	few	-	TRBV14
CASSLGGTGVRNEQFF	TGCGCCAGCAGCTTGGGCGGGACAGGGGTTCGGAATGAGCAGTTCTTC	TRBJ2-1	many	TRBD1	TRBV5-1
CASSRLAGRTGELFF	TGTGCCAGCAGCCGACTAGCGGGGAGAACCGGGGAGCTGTTTTTT	TRBJ2-2	many	TRBD2	TRBV12-3/TRBV12-4
CAISELGMSQPQHF	TGTGCCATCAGTGAGTTAGGCATGAGTCAGCCCCAGCATTTT	TRBJ1-5	-	-	TRBV10-3
CASNAGYQETQYF	TGCGCCAGCAACGCGGGGTACCAAGAGACCCAGTACTTC	TRBJ2-5	many	-	TRBV5-1
CASSPDRQETQYF	TGTGCCAGCAGCCCGGACAGACAAGAGACCCAGTACTTC	TRBJ2-5	many	-	TRBV2
CASRAYRGEQYF	TGTGCCAGCAGGGCCTACAGAGGCGAGCAGTACTTC	TRBJ2-7	many	-	TRBV3-1
CSAPRSGSSKQFF	TGCAGTGCTCCTCGATCGGGAAGCTCGAAGCAGTTCTTC	TRBJ2-1	few	-	TRBV20-1
CASSEGVSVNTEAFF	TGTGCCAGCAGCGAAGGGGTGTCGGTGAACACTGAAGCTTTCTTT	TRBJ1-1	many	-	TRBV9
CSASGGDWNEQFF	TGCAGTGCTAGCGGAGGTGATTGGAATGAGCAGTTCTTC	TRBJ2-1	once	-	TRBV20-1
CAQPDNEQFF	TGTGCCCAACCCGACAATGAGCAGTTCTTC	TRBJ2-1	few	-	TRBV9
CAWTPGLAASTDTQYF	TGTGCCTGGACCCCGGGACTAGCGGCTAGCACAGATACGCAGTATTTT	TRBJ2-3	many	TRBD2	TRBV30
CSASGGGNQPQHF	TGCAGTGCTTCGGGGGGTGGCAATCAGCCCCAGCATTTT	TRBJ1-5	many	-	TRBV20-1
CASSLRQGAANEQFF	TGTGCCAGCAGCTTAAGGCAGGGGGCCGCCAATGAGCAGTTCTTC	TRBJ2-1	-	TRBD1	TRBV5-4